The next 21 T cell receptor beta chains were all read from a single sample in a study of shared clonotypes between healthy human individuals. The protocol was immunoSEQ multiplex PCR, while the TCRdb copy is restricted to in-frame clones and leaves out a portion. Of under 1,100,000 clones listed, about 84% are singletons. The sequenced sample consisted of memory CD4+ T cells from PBMCs. This sample's subset: CD45RA-negative fraction. These TCRs come from a man aged 18 to 29 in good health. Some clones in this sample may be carry-over from other donors' samples.

The chain carries TRBV7-2 and TRBJ2-7, with D possibly TRBD2 on 5 matching bases. V dropped 1 base and J dropped 2 bases, with 12 bases sitting between them. This CDR3 is 15 amino acids long. Germline V lookup: CDR1 SGHTA, CDR2 FQGNSA. The CDR3 loop is CASSLDSGSTYEQYF. DNA for the CDR3: TGTGCCAGCAGCTTAGATTCGGGATCAACCTACGAGCAGTACTTC.

This rearrangement joins TRBV10-3 to TRBJ1-2, with TRBD1 as a possible D gene (5 bases). The CDR3 is 17 amino acids. CDR1 ENHRY and CDR2 SYGVKD come from the germline V gene. Trimming removed 0 bases at V and 3 bases at J, with 17 bases between. The CDR3: CAISESVRGERHYGYTF. CDR3 in DNA: TGTGCCATCAGTGAGTCGGTTCGGGGGGAGCGGCACTATGGCTACACCTTC.

V usage is TRBV5-1 and J usage is TRBJ2-1, with TRBD2 identical over 13 bases. Germline V CDR1 and CDR2: SGHRS, YFSETQ. Trimming cost V 9 bases and J 8 bases; bases outside gene matches: 8. The CDR3 is 14 residues long. CDR3 residues: CATRRTSGSDEQFF. The CDR3, as DNA: TGCGCCACCCGCCGGACTAGCGGGAGTGATGAGCAGTTCTTC.

The chain employs TRBV7-3 and TRBJ1-1, with D unclear. Trimming stripped 3 bases from V and 8 bases from J, with 13 bases between. The CDR3 covers 13 residues. The germline V gene has CDR1 SGHTA and CDR2 FQGTGA. CDR3 nucleotide sequence: TGTGCCAGCAGCTTCAGGATGGAGCCCGAAGCTTTCTTT. As protein: CASSFRMEPEAFF.

V and J are TRBV18 and TRBJ1-1; D gene ambiguous. V was pared by 3 bases and J by 3 bases, with 20 bases between. This CDR3 spans 17 amino acids. In germline, CDR1 is KGHSH, CDR2 LQKENI. The CDR3: CASSPGLITRHDTEAFF. CDR3 nucleotides: TGTGCCAGCTCACCCGGGTTAATTACCCGCCATGACACTGAAGCTTTCTTT.

The chain combines TRBV7-3 with TRBJ2-3, with D unresolved. Deletions cut 1 base from V and 4 bases from J, with 15 bases between. CDR3 size: 16 residues. The germline V gene encodes CDR1 SGHTA and CDR2 FQGTGA. The CDR3: CASSLKGTSSADTQYF. CDR3 DNA sequence: TGTGCCAGCAGCTTAAAAGGTACCTCGAGTGCAGATACGCAGTATTTT.

This clone has more than one count but fewer than ten. The V gene is TRBV5-6, the J gene TRBJ1-2, with a tentative D call TRBD1 (5 bases). The CDR3 spans 13 residues. The V end was cut by 4 bases, the J end by 4 bases, with 11 bases between. CDR1 SGHDT and CDR2 YYEEEE come from the germline V gene. The CDR3, as DNA: TGTGCCAGCAGCCTGACAGCCTCCTATGGCTACACCTTC. Its translation is CASSLTASYGYTF.

This chain joins TRBV6-1 and TRBJ1-5; no reliable D call. The CDR3 has 15 residues. Trimming cost V 8 bases and J 0 bases, with 14 bases left between them. The germline CDR1 and CDR2 sequences are MNHNS and SASEGT. As DNA, the CDR3 is TGTGCCAGCGCCAAGGGTAGGGTTAGCAATCAGCCCCAGCATTTT. It is translated as CASAKGRVSNQPQHF.

At least ten counts were recorded for this clone. The chain carries TRBV7-2 and TRBJ2-5, with D hard to call. The CDR3 extends over 11 amino acids. Trimming pared 5 bases from V and 2 bases from J, leaving 3 bases between. Germline-derived CDR1 and CDR2 are SGHTA and FQGNSA. CDR3 DNA: TGTGCCAGCAGCGAACAAGAGACCCAGTACTTC. Residues: CASSEQETQYF.

In the case of this clone: The junction departs from the called germline gene at one end, perhaps through a read error. The gene calls are TRBV19 and TRBJ1-5; D gene unclear. This CDR3 has 9 residues. CDR1 is LNHDA, CDR2 SQIVND, per germline (reference sequence). Here the CDR3 reads CAGDQPQHF. The CDR3 DNA sequence: TGCGCGGGCGATCAGCCCCAGCATTTT.

This clone has at least ten counts. The identical CDR3 is also encoded by other nucleotide sequences in the sample. The chain employs TRBV29-1 and TRBJ2-3; D is uncertain. With 3 bases removed from V and 6 bases from J, the gap between germline ends came to 4 bases. Germline lookup yields CDR1 SQVTM and CDR2 ANQGSEA. The CDR3 is 10 amino acids. The CDR3 DNA reads as TGCAGCGTTGACACGGATACGCAGTATTTT. It codes for CSVDTDTQYF.

The chain recombines TRBV6-5 with TRBJ1-2; 7 nucleotides line up with TRBD1. The germline V gene has CDR1 MNHEY and CDR2 SVGAGI. The trim removed 8 bases at V and 8 bases at J, leaving 14 bases unmatched. The CDR3 has 14 amino acids. CDR3 residues: CASLKTGTSRGYTF. The CDR3 nucleotides read TGTGCCAGCCTCAAGACAGGGACTTCTCGAGGCTACACCTTC.

The chain uses TRBV28 and TRBJ1-1, with a possible D match to TRBD1 (5 bases). Trimming removed 6 bases at V and 1 base at J, with 15 bases between. This CDR3 spans 15 amino acids. Germline V gene sequence: CDR1 MDHEN, CDR2 SYDVKM. CDR3 sequence: CASRPYGGGNTEAFF. CDR3 bases: TGTGCCAGCAGGCCGTACGGGGGAGGGAACACTGAAGCTTTCTTT.

The chain carries TRBV9 and TRBJ2-3; D possibly corresponds to TRBD1 (5 bases). Germline V lookup: CDR1 SGDLS, CDR2 YYNGEE. V gave up 0 bases and J gave up 3 bases, with 11 bases separating them. The CDR3 extends over 15 amino acids. CDR3 in amino acids: CASSVDWGLTDTQYF. Here the CDR3 DNA reads TGTGCCAGCAGCGTAGACTGGGGCTTGACAGATACGCAGTATTTT.

This chain joins TRBV29-1 and TRBJ2-1, with 9 bases matching TRBD2. The ends lost 2 bases at V and 4 bases at J; junction bases unmatched: 9. The germline CDR1 and CDR2 sequences are SQVTM and ANQGSEA. The CDR3 loop spans 16 amino acids. CDR3 DNA sequence: TGCAGCGTTGAAATGCGGGCGGGAGGGGCTTACAATGAGCAGTTCTTC. It specifies CSVEMRAGGAYNEQFF.

The J gene is TRBJ2-5, the V gene TRBV11-2; D uncertain. CDR1 and CDR2 (germline): SGHAT, FQNNGV. CDR3 length: 14 residues. Trimming took 2 bases from V and 2 from J, leaving 9 bases between them. CDR3 nucleotide sequence: TGTGCCAGCAGCTTATCCCCAGAGCAAGAGACCCAGTACTTC. This encodes CASSLSPEQETQYF.

This clone was counted a single time. Other DNA sequences from this sample encode an identical CDR3 as well. The V call is TRBV19, the J call TRBJ2-2; D is ambiguous. Germline loops: CDR1 LNHDA, CDR2 SQIVND (reference sequence). V dropped 1 base and J dropped 6 bases, with 6 bases sitting between them. The CDR3 extends over 13 amino acids. The chain's CDR3 is CASSIVGAGELFF. CDR3 in DNA: TGTGCCAGTAGTATAGTAGGCGCCGGGGAGCTGTTTTTT.

The CDR3 reads CASSPDGISYEQYF. The DNA for the CDR3 is TGTGCCAGCAGTCCAGACGGGATTTCCTACGAGCAGTACTTC. The rearrangement links TRBV6-1 to TRBJ2-7; D possibly corresponds to TRBD2 (5 bases). The CDR3 spans 14 residues. Per the germline V gene, CDR1 is MNHNS and CDR2 is SASEGT. Between the trimmed V and J ends, which lost 5 bases and 1 base, there was a span of 12 bases.

The chain couples TRBV5-1 to TRBJ2-3; 14 bases line up with TRBD2. The J segment lost 1 base and the V segment lost 0 bases, leaving 4 bases of the junction unmatched. This CDR3 region has 18 residues. The germline CDR1 and CDR2 sequences are SGHRS and YFSETQ. The CDR3 spells CASSLGLAGGLRTDTQYF. The CDR3 DNA reads TGCGCCAGCAGCTTGGGACTAGCGGGAGGGCTGCGCACAGATACGCAGTATTTT.

The rearrangement joins TRBV7-9 to TRBJ1-4; 7 bases fit TRBD1. The germline V gene encodes CDR1 SEHNR and CDR2 FQNEAQ (reference sequence). Trimming took 4 bases from V and 2 from J; bases not matched to a gene: 4. This CDR3 is built from 15 residues. The CDR3 here is CASSSYRGTNEKLFF. The CDR3 DNA reads as TGTGCCAGCAGCTCCTACAGGGGCACTAATGAAAAACTGTTTTTT.

V and J are TRBV5-6 and TRBJ2-5; TRBD2 matches at 8 bases. The germline gives CDR1 SGHDT, CDR2 YYEEEE. CDR3 size: 18 residues. Losses at the gene ends were 5 bases for V and 2 bases for J; bases not matched to a gene: 17. Here the CDR3 reads CASRAWLVTSGQQETQYF. DNA of the CDR3: TGTGCCAGCAGAGCTTGGTTGGTCACTAGCGGCCAACAAGAGACCCAGTACTTC.